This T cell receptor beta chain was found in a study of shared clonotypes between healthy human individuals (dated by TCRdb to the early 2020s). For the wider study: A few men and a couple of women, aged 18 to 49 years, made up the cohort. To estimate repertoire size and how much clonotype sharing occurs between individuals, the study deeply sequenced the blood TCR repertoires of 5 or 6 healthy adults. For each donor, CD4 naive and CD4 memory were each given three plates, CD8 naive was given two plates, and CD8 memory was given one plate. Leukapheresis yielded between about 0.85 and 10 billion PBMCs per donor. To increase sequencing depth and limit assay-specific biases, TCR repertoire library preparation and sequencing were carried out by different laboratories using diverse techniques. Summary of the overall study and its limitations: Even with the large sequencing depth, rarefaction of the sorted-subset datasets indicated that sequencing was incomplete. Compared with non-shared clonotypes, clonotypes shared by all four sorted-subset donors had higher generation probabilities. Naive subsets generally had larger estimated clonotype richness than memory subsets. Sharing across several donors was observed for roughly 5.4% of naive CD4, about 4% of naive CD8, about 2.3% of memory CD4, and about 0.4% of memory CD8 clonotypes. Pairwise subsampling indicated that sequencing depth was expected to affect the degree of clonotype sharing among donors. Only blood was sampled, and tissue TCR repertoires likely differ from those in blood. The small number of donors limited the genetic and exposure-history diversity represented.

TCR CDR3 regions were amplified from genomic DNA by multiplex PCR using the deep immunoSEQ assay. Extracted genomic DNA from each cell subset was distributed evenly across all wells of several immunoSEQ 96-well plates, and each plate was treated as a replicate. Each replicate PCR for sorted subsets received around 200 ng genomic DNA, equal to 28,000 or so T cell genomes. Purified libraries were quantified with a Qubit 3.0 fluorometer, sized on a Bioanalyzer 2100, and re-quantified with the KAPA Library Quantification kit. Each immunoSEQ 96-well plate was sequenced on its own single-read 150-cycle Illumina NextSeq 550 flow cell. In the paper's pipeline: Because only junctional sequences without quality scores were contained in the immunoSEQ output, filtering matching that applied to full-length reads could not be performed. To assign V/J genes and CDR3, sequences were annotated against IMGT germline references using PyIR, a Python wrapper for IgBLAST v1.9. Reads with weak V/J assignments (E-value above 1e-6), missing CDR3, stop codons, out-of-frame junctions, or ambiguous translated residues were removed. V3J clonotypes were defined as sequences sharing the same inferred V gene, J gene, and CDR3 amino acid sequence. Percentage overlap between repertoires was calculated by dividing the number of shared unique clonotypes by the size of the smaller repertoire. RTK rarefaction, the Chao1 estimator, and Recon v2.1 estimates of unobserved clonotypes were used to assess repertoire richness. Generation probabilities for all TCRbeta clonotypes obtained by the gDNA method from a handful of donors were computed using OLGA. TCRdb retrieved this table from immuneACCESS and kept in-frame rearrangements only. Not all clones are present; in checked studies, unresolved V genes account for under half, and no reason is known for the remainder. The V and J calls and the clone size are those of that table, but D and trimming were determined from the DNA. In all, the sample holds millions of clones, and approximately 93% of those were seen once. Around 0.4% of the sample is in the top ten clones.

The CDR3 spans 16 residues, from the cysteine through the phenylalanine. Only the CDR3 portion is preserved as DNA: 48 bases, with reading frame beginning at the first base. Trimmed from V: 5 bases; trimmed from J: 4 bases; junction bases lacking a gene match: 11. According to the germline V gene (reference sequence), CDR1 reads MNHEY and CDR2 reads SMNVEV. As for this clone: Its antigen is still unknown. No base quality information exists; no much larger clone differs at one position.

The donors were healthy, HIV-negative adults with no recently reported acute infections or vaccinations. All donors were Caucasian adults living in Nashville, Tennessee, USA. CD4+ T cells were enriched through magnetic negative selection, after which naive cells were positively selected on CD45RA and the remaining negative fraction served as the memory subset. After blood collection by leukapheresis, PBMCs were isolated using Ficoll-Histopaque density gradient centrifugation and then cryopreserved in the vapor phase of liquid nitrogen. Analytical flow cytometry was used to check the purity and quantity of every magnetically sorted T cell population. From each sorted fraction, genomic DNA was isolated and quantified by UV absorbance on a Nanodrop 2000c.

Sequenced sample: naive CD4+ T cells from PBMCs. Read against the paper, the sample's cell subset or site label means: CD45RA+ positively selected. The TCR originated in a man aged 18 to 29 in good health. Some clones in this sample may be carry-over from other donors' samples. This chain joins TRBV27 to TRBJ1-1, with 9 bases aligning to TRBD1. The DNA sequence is TGTGCCAGCAGTCCGGCCGGGACAGGGACCCCCACTGAAGCTTTCTTT. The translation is CASSPAGTGTPTEAFF.